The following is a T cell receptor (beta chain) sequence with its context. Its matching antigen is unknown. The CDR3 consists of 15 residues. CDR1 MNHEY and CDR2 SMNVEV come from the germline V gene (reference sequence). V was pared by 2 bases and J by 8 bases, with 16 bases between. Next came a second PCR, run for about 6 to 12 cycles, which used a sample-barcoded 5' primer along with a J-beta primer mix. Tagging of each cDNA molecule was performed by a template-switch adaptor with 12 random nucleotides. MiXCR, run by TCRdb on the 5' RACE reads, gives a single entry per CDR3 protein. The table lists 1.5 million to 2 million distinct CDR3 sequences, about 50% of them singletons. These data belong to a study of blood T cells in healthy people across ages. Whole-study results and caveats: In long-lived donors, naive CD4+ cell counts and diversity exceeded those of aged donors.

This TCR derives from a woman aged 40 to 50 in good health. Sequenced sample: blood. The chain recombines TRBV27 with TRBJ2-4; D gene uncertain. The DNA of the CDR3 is TGTGCCAGCAGTTTAGAGGCGGCAGGACGGGACATTCAGTACTTC. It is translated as CASSLEAAGRDIQYF.